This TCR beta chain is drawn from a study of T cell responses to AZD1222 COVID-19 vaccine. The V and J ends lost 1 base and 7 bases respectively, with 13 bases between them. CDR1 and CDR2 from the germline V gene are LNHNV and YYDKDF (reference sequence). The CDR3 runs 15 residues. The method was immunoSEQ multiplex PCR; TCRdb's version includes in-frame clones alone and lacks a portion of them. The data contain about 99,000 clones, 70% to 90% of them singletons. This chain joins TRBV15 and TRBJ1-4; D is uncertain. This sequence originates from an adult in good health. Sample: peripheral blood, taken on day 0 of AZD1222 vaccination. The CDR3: CATSRGLGAAEKLFF. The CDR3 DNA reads TGTGCCACCAGCAGAGGTTTGGGAGCTGCTGAAAAACTGTTTTTT.